The table lists the clone carrying this T cell receptor beta chain with a few counts. The antigen is undetermined. This entry belongs to a study of response to subunit inactivated influenza vaccine. Study results and caveats: Authors suggested that a seasonal influenza vaccination recruits few new T cells each time.

TCRdb analysed the RT-PCR reads with MiXCR anew, one entry per CDR3 protein. The top ten clones hold around 33% of a sample with 170,000 or so distinct CDR3 sequences, 9.5% to 12% of them seen once. The specimen was CD8+ T cells sorted from PBMCs, collected less than 30 months after vaccination. The sequence derives from a man between 50 and 70 years old who received an inactivated influenza vaccine.

As DNA, the CDR3 is TGTGCCAGCAGCCTTTGGGGGGCTGACTCTTATGGCTACACCTTC. Its protein is CASSLWGADSYGYTF. The rearrangement joins TRBV12-3 or TRBV12-4 to TRBJ1-2; a weak D match, TRBD1 (6 bases). Between the trimmed V and J ends, which lost 6 bases and 5 bases, there was a span of 19 bases. The CDR3 covers 15 residues.